What follows is one T cell receptor beta chain and its context. This record comes from a study of T cell changes during pregnancy in multiple sclerosis. Libraries were prepared by immunoSEQ multiplex PCR; TCRdb keeps only in-frame clonotypes and omits some of them. The sample has approximately 70,000 clones; about nine tenths are singletons. The V gene's germline CDR1 is SGHTS and CDR2 YDEGEE. V was clipped by 3 bases and J by 2 bases, with 16 bases between them. This CDR3 has 16 amino acids. The material sequenced was peripheral blood, taken in the third trimester of pregnancy. This chain connects TRBV5-8 to TRBJ2-3; D perhaps matches TRBD1 (6 bases). The sequence derives from a female donor in good health, enrolled as a control in a pregnancy study. This CDR3 reads CASSWGQVSNTDTQYF. The CDR3, as DNA: TGTGCCAGCAGCTGGGGGCAAGTTTCGAACACAGATACGCAGTATTTT.